This T cell receptor (beta chain) was retrieved from a study of T cell repertoires in cytomegalovirus infection. Findings and caveats of the study: There were HLA-C-restricted CMV-specific TCR beta clonotypes dominating the ex vivo response.

Germline V gene sequence: CDR1 SGHTA, CDR2 FQGNSA. This CDR3 comprises 16 residues. J was trimmed by 2 bases and V by 1 base; bases with no gene match: 5. Each CDR3 protein gets one entry after TCRdb re-called the reads with MiXCR. The data contain roughly 920,000 distinct CDR3 sequences, under 40% of them seen just once; the ten biggest clones take up roughly 13%. Ten or more counts support this clonotype. The antigen remains unidentified. The rearrangement uses TRBV7-2 and TRBJ2-7, with 10 bases lining up with TRBD1. Sequences were derived from cultured CD8+ T cells from PBMCs, sampled from culture after CMV antigen stimulation. The TCR was taken from a human donor in good health (CMV status not recorded). Some clones in this sample may be carry-over from other donors' samples. CDR3 in DNA: TGTGCCAGCAGCTTAGTAGGGACAGGGGAAACCTACGAGCAGTACTTC. Protein: CASSLVGTGETYEQYF.